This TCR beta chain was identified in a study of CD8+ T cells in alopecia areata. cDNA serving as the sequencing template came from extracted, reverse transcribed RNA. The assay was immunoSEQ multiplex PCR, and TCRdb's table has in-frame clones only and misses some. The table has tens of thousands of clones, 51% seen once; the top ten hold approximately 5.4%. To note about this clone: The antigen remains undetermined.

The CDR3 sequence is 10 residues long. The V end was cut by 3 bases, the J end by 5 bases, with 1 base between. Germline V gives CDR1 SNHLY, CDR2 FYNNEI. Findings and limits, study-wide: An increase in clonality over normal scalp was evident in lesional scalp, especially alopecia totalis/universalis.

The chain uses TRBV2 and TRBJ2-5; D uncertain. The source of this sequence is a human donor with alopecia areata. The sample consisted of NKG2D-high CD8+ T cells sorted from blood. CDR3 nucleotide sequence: TGTGCCAGCAGTGAGGAGACCCAGTACTTC. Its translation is CASSEETQYF.